The clone carrying this T cell receptor (beta chain) was counted only a few times. The antigen remains unidentified. The donors were adults (healthy and HIV-negative) with no recent acute infections or vaccinations. V shed 3 bases and J 5 bases; nucleotides not matched to a gene: 11. Per the germline V gene, CDR1 is MNHEY and CDR2 is SMNVEV (reference sequence). The CDR3 is 17 amino acids. These data are taken from a study of shared clonotypes between healthy human individuals. The overall study: Aged 18 to 49, the donors were two women and a few men. Study-wide points: It was expected that sequencing depth would affect clonotype sharing among donors.

Data came from immunoSEQ multiplex PCR; TCRdb stores just in-frame clones and leaves some out. Here the sample spans hundreds of thousands of clones, less than 80% being singletons. This chain joins TRBV27 and TRBJ2-5; TRBD2 matches at 11 bases. The sample consisted of PBMCs. This receptor was taken from a middle-aged woman in good health. Some clones in this sample may be carry-over from other donors' samples. CDR3 sequence (DNA): TGTGCCAGCAGTTTCTCCCACCTAGCGGGAGGCGGGGAGACCCAGTACTTC. Translation gives CASSFSHLAGGGETQYF.